Given below is one T cell receptor beta chain in context. Its matching antigen is unknown. This record belongs to a study of radiation and T cells in renal cell carcinoma. Study-wide background: Nephrectomy followed 15 Gy stereotactic body radiation by 4 weeks. Study findings and constraints: Top tumor clonotypes rose in blood 2 weeks post-radiation, then contracted.

Time point defined: baseline pretreatment blood. Treatment here: 15 Gy SBRT to primary tumor, nephrectomy 4 weeks later. Blood was sampled at baseline, 2 weeks and 4 weeks after SBRT. The tumor was a clear cell renal cell carcinoma. Sequencing was performed with immunoSEQ multiplex PCR; in TCRdb, only in-frame clones are kept and a portion is missing. There are 130,000 or so clones in the sample; 75% to 90% occur only once, and under 30% lies in the top ten. This sequence was found in a woman between 45 and 65 years old with renal cell carcinoma. The sequencing here drew on blood, taken from a patient whose treatment included radiotherapy and nephrectomy.

CDR3 nucleotide sequence: TGTGCCAGCTCACCTAAACAGGGGAGGGCCACTGAAGCTTTCTTT. This encodes CASSPKQGRATEAFF. The chain combines TRBV18 with TRBJ1-1; 7 bases fit TRBD1. The CDR3 spans 15 residues. Germline V CDR1 and CDR2: KGHSH, LQKENI. Trimming removed 3 bases from V and 4 bases from J; junction bases left unmatched: 8.